This TCR beta chain stems from a study of response to subunit inactivated influenza vaccine. Study conclusions and caveats: The study's authors posited that every seasonal influenza vaccination enlists few new T cells.

MiXCR, applied by TCRdb to the RT-PCR reads, yields one record per CDR3 protein. This table has roughly 520,000 distinct CDR3 sequences, 25% appearing once. This CDR3 comprises 15 residues. V was clipped by 0 bases and J by 6 bases, with 15 bases between them. Germline V CDR1 and CDR2: SGHRS, YFSETQ. This clonotype has at least ten counts. Its antigen is undetermined. This chain links TRBV5-1 with TRBJ1-1; D gene ambiguous. This sequence originates from a man aged 50 to 60 who received an inactivated influenza vaccine. Sequenced material: CD4+ T cells sorted from PBMCs, taken around 5 days after vaccination. The CDR3 bases are TGCGCCAGCAGCTTGGAAAGGAGCTCTATGTCTGAAGCTTTCTTT. The encoded protein is CASSLERSSMSEAFF.